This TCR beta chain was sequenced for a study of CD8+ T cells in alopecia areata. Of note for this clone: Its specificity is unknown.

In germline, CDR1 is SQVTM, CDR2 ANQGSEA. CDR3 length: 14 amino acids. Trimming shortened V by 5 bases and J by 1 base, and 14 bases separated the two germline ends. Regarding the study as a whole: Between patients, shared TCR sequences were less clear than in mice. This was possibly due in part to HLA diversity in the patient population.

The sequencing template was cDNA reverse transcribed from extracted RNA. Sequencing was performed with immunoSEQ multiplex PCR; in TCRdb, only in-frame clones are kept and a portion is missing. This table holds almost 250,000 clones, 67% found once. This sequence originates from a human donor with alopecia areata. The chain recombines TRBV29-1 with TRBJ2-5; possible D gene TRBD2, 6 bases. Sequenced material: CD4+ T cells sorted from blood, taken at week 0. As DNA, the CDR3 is TGCAGCGTTATGCAGGCGGGGATCCAAGAGACCCAGTACTTC. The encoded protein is CSVMQAGIQETQYF.